This T cell receptor (beta chain) was profiled in a study of CXCR3-negative and CXCR3-positive naive CD8 T cells. The TRB cDNA libraries were prepared by 5' RACE with UMI labels. TCRdb processed the 5' RACE reads again and assigns one entry to each CDR3 protein, with no DNA. The sample totals about 150,000 distinct CDR3 sequences. The CDR3 loop spans 19 amino acids. CDR1 is LNHDA and CDR2 is SQIVND in the germline V gene (reference sequence). With respect to this clonotype: Its target is not known.

Broader study findings: Memory cells showed distinct TRBV-TRBJ patterns, while the two naive subsets matched. For CXCR3-positive naive cells, TRB CDR3s were more hydrophobic than those of CXCR3-negative naive cells.

This sequence was found in a human donor in good health. Some clones in this sample may be carry-over from other donors' samples. Sequencing input: naive CXCR3+ CD8+ T cells from blood. Subset indicated: CD45RO-CCR7+CD27+CD95- naive CD8+ T cells expressing CXCR3 (TNR3+). The V gene is TRBV19, the J gene TRBJ2-6; TCRdb calls TRBD1, which cannot be checked without DNA. The chain's CDR3 is CASSISMGQFFSGANVLTF.